The sequence of this TCR beta chain was determined in a study of T cells after yellow fever vaccination (dated by TCRdb to between 2018 and 2020). At the level of the whole study: The SMART-Seq v4 Ultra Low Input RNA kit was used to prepare libraries from fractions with low cell numbers. Bulk TCR alpha and beta repertoires were sequenced longitudinally to track T-cell clones before and after primary and booster YFV17D yellow fever vaccination. Two healthy male donors, one aged 18 to 30 and one aged 30 to 40 years, made up the cohort. Bulk PBMC replicates and cell subsets were isolated from blood drawn at multiple timepoints before and after both primary and secondary immunization. Overall study outcomes, separate from this receptor: The secondary T-cell response was found to be weaker but faster than the primary response, with a peak reached on day 5 rather than on day 15. Computational filtering was needed because FACS-sorted repertoires could contain abundant contaminating clonotypes from the bulk population. After the booster, most of the clones that had expanded following primary vaccination were detected again (approximately 95% of CD4 and 80% to 90% of CD8), which suggests that memory was broadly maintained. The study included only two donors, which limits how far the findings can be generalized. A small share of clonotypes occurred in both CD4 and CD8 compartments, likely arising from convergent recombination.

This clonotype was found many times. It lacks a known antigen. No much larger clone exists at a distance of one base, and base qualities are not known. The treatment or condition label, as the study defines it: live attenuated yellow fever vaccine strain. A standard Ficoll-Paque protocol was used to isolate PBMCs from peripheral blood. Dynabeads CD4 and CD8 positive selection kits were used to isolate CD4 and CD8 T-cell fractions. RNA was extracted with TriZol from bulk PBMCs, CD4 and CD8 fractions, and dextramer-positive and dextramer-negative fractions. The V and J ends are trimmed by 2 bases and 6 bases, leaving 14 bases between them. Measured from the cysteine to the phenylalanine, the CDR3 is 13 residues long. Only the CDR3 portion is preserved as DNA: 39 bases, with reading frame beginning at the first base. CDR1 is given as DFQATT and CDR2 as SNEGSKA, both from the germline V gene (reference sequence).

TCR cDNA was synthesized by 5'RACE template switching, which introduced a universal primer site and unique molecular identifiers. Priming of cDNA synthesis was performed from both the TCR alpha and TCR beta constant segments. Library amplification used two PCR steps, and the second PCR step added sample barcodes and sequencing adapters. Sequencing of libraries was done on Illumina HiSeq 2500 (2x100 bp) or NovaSeq (2x150 bp). The authors' analysis ran thus. MIGEC was used to demultiplex reads and collapse the reads into UMI consensus sequences, and MiXCR was used for V(D)J alignment. Vaccine-responding clonotypes were identified with edgeR using replicate PBMC samples, with FDR below 0.01 and a log2 fold change above 5 up to day 15 being required. CD4 or CD8 identity was assigned to each bulk clonotype according to whether the clonotype was present at higher abundance in the sequenced CD4 repertoire or the sequenced CD8 repertoire. In TCRdb, the public reads were trimmed at Q25 with fastp and aligned with MiXCR, with productive beta chains retained. Rows are unified per CDR3 protein, each entry keeping the most common DNA and genes. The V and J calls come from TCRdb's annotation, not from the publication. The sample table contains tens of thousands of distinct CDR3 sequences; only one count was recorded for 7.4% of them. The leading ten clones occupy 35% to 45% of the sample.

The sequence was collected from a man aged 25-40 years who received the YFV17D yellow fever vaccine. The specimen comprised CD8+ T cells sorted from PBMCs, sampled 15 days after the yellow fever booster vaccination. The chain couples TRBV20-1 to TRBJ2-7; the D gene is possibly TRBD1, with 6 bases matching. The encoded CDR3 is CSARLAAGAEQYF. The bases read TGCAGTGCTAGACTGGCTGCAGGGGCCGAGCAGTACTTC.